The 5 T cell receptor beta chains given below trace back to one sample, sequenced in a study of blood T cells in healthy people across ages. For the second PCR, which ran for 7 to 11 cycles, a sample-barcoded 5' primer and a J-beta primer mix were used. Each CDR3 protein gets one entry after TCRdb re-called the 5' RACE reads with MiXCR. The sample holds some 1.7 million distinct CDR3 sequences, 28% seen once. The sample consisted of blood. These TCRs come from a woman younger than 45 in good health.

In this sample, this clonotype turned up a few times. CDR3 coding DNA: TGTGCCAGCAGCTTGGTGGGACTAGCGGGAGTTGAGCGCACAGATACGCAGTATTTT. Protein product: CASSLVGLAGVERTDTQYF. The chain employs TRBV7-9 and TRBJ2-3; 14 positions match TRBD2. Germline loops: CDR1 SEHNR, CDR2 FQNEAQ (reference sequence). The CDR3 covers 19 residues. V lost 3 bases, J lost 1 base, and 9 bases stayed unmatched.

CDR3 nucleotide sequence: TGTGCCAGTTCGCAAGGGGCGACCAGGTTTGGCTACACCTTC. Translation gives CASSQGATRFGYTF. The chain combines TRBV25-1 with TRBJ1-2; D perhaps matches TRBD1 (5 bases). The germline gives CDR1 MGHDK, CDR2 SYGVNS. The V and J ends lost 9 bases and 7 bases respectively, with 21 bases between them. This CDR3 has 14 amino acids.

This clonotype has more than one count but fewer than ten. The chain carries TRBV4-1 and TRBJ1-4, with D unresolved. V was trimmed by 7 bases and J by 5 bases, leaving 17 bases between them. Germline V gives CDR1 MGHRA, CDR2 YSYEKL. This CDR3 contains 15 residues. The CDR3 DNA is TGCGCCAGCAATCCAAGAGGCAGAGAAAATGAAAAACTGTTTTTT. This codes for CASNPRGRENEKLFF.

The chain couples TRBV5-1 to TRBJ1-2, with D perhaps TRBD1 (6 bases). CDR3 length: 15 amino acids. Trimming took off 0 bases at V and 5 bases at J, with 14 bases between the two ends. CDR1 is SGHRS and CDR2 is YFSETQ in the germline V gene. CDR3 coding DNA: TGCGCCAGCAGCTTGGATGCCAGGGGTCGATATGGCTACACCTTC. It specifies CASSLDARGRYGYTF.

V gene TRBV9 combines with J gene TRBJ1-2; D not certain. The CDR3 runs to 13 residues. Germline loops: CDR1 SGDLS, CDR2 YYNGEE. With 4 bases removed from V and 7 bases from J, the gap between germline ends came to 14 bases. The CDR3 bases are TGTGCCAGCAGCTCCGGTTCAGCGGGTGGCTACACCTTC. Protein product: CASSSGSAGGYTF.